Below are 25 T cell receptor beta chains sequenced from a single sample in a study of cytomegalovirus exposure and HLA in healthy donors. Primers included in the PCR were 60 Vbeta and 13 Jbeta primers. TCRdb's copy holds only in-frame clones and misses some; the assay was immunoSEQ multiplex PCR. The sample records around 150,000 clones, approximately 83% being singletons. Sequencing was done on a sample of PBMCs. Receptors originate from a man between 18 and 29 years old in good health and CMV-seropositive.

The rearrangement links TRBV25-1 to TRBJ1-3, with D unclear. V lost 0 bases, J lost 4 bases, and 10 bases lay in between. Germline CDR1 is MGHDK and CDR2 is SYGVNS. The CDR3 extends over 15 amino acids. The CDR3 reads CASSEYMGDGNTIYF. For the CDR3, the DNA is TGTGCCAGCAGTGAATATATGGGAGACGGAAACACCATATATTTT.

V is TRBV13 and J is TRBJ1-4, with 7 nucleotides matching TRBD1. The CDR3 spans 13 residues. Germline V gives CDR1 PRHDT, CDR2 FYEKMQ (reference sequence). The V segment lost 5 bases and the J segment 6 bases; nucleotides outside the gene matches: 3. The CDR3 is CASSQDRDEKLFF. The CDR3 coding sequence is TGTGCCAGCAGCCAAGACAGGGATGAAAAACTGTTTTTT.

The gene calls are TRBV7-6 and TRBJ1-6; D remains ambiguous. The ends were cut back, 5 bases at V and 10 bases at J, with 15 bases in the middle. The CDR3 has 14 amino acids. Germline CDR1 SGHVS, CDR2 FNYEAQ. The CDR3, as DNA: TGTGCCAGCAGCCACTCAGGAGGTTTCTCACCCCTCCACTTT. Amino acid sequence: CASSHSGGFSPLHF.

This clone was seen once. V gene TRBV15 combines with J gene TRBJ2-2; D perhaps matches TRBD2 (5 bases). With 0 bases removed from V and 3 bases from J, the gap between germline ends came to 14 bases. CDR3 length: 17 amino acids. Germline V lookup: CDR1 LNHNV, CDR2 YYDKDF (reference sequence). The CDR3 DNA sequence: TGTGCCACCAGCAGAGATATGAGGGCCGGGTACACCGGGGAGCTGTTTTTT. It codes for CATSRDMRAGYTGELFF. Full variable domain (remainder filled in from reference TRBV15 and TRBJ2-2): DAMVIQNPRYQVTQFGKPVTLSCSQTLNHNVMYWYQQKSSQAPKLLFHYYDKDFNNEADTPDNFQSRRPNTSFCFLDIRSPGLGDTAMYLCATSRDMRAGYTGELFFGEGSRLTVL.

This sequence joins TRBV27 and TRBJ2-5; tentative D call: TRBD1 (5 bases). The germline gives CDR1 MNHEY, CDR2 SMNVEV (reference sequence). V was cut by 4 bases and J by 4 bases, with 10 bases left in between. CDR3 length: 13 residues. The CDR3 bases are TGTGCCAGCAGTTCCACGCAGGGAGAGACCCAGTACTTC. Its translation is CASSSTQGETQYF.

The chain is built from TRBV25-1 and TRBJ2-5, with D perhaps TRBD1 (5 bases). Germline values: CDR1 MGHDK, CDR2 SYGVNS. Trimming left V 2 bases short and J 7 bases short, with 14 bases between. CDR3 length: 14 residues. CDR3 residues: CASSEAVGLVTQYF. The CDR3 bases are TGTGCCAGCAGTGAAGCCGTGGGGCTGGTGACCCAGTACTTC.

Concerning this clone itself: The same CDR3 also results from other DNA sequences found in this sample. This chain joins TRBV2 and TRBJ1-1; D gene uncertain. Trimming removed 6 bases at V and 5 bases at J, with 7 bases between. Germline V CDR1 and CDR2: SNHLY, FYNNEI. This CDR3 spans 11 amino acids. For the CDR3, the DNA is TGTGCCAGCAGCCTCGGGACTGAAGCTTTCTTT. It specifies CASSLGTEAFF.

This chain uses TRBV6-5 with TRBJ1-2; 7 bases align to TRBD1. Per the germline V gene, CDR1 is MNHEY and CDR2 is SVGAGI. CDR3 size: 13 residues. Trimming cost V 6 bases and J 9 bases; bases outside gene matches: 10. CDR3: CASRDRTRLRYTF. Here the CDR3 DNA reads TGTGCCAGCAGGGACAGGACAAGATTACGCTACACCTTC.

The chain employs TRBV9 and TRBJ2-1, with 8 bases lining up with TRBD2. J gave up 0 bases and V 4 bases, and 3 bases lay outside the gene matches. The CDR3 spans 15 residues. Germline V CDR1 and CDR2: SGDLS, YYNGEE. CDR3 sequence (DNA): TGTGCCAGCAGCCCCGGGACTAGCTCCTACAATGAGCAGTTCTTC. Its protein is CASSPGTSSYNEQFF.

J is TRBJ2-7 and V is TRBV7-2, with 13 bases aligning to TRBD2. The germline V gene encodes CDR1 SGHTA and CDR2 FQGNSA. The ends lost 5 bases at V and 2 bases at J; junction bases unmatched: 6. This CDR3 has 16 residues. The DNA for the CDR3 is TGTGCCAGCAGCCGGTCCGGGACTAGCGGGACCTACGAGCAGTACTTC. This codes for CASSRSGTSGTYEQYF.

V usage is TRBV19 and J usage is TRBJ1-4; tentatively, D is TRBD1 (6 bases). Per germline, CDR1 LNHDA and CDR2 SQIVND (reference sequence). Between the trimmed V and J ends, which lost 4 bases and 5 bases, there was a span of 8 bases. There are 13 residues in the CDR3. In DNA, the CDR3 is TGTGCCAGTAGTACGACAGGAAATGAAAAACTGTTTTTT. It translates to CASSTTGNEKLFF.

The J gene is TRBJ2-1, the V gene TRBV6-4; 7 bases agree with TRBD2. The trim removed 4 bases at V and 11 bases at J, leaving 8 bases unmatched. CDR3 length equals 13 residues. Germline CDR1 is MRHNA and CDR2 is SNTAGT. The CDR3: CASSVGEGLQQFF. The CDR3 DNA sequence: TGTGCCAGCAGTGTTGGGGAGGGGCTCCAGCAGTTCTTC.

The chain uses TRBV2 and TRBJ2-7; TRBD1 agrees at 7 bases. This CDR3 is 14 amino acids long. Looked up from germline, CDR1 is SNHLY and CDR2 is FYNNEI. Trimming cost V 6 bases and J 5 bases; bases outside gene matches: 10. In DNA, the CDR3 is TGTGCCAGCAGGGGAAGGGGCAGGGGGAACGAGCAGTACTTC. Translated: CASRGRGRGNEQYF.

This sequence joins TRBV6-1 and TRBJ2-7, with D unclear. Between the trimmed V and J ends, which lost 2 bases and 0 bases, there was a span of 8 bases. Germline loops: CDR1 MNHNS, CDR2 SASEGT. The CDR3 sequence is 14 residues long. The CDR3 nucleotides read TGTGCCAGCAGTGAACAGGCAGACTCCTACGAGCAGTACTTC. Translated, it gives CASSEQADSYEQYF.

The chain employs TRBV7-3 and TRBJ2-7; 7 nucleotides match TRBD2. Germline CDR1 reads SGHTA; CDR2 reads FQGTGA. This CDR3 is 13 amino acids long. J was trimmed by 3 bases and V by 3 bases; bases with no gene match: 2. This chain's CDR3 is CASSLGGGYEQYF. CDR3 bases: TGTGCCAGCAGCTTGGGCGGGGGCTACGAGCAGTACTTC.

The CDR3 sequence is CATSREWIGGGTSGGRTDTQYF. CDR3 nucleotides: TGTGCCACCAGCAGAGAATGGATAGGAGGCGGGACTAGCGGGGGGCGCACAGATACGCAGTATTTT. The chain employs TRBV15 and TRBJ2-3, with 15 bases aligning to TRBD2. The length of the CDR3 is 22 residues. Germline loops: CDR1 LNHNV, CDR2 YYDKDF (reference sequence). The junction had 14 bases not matched to a gene; V was cut back by 0 bases and J by 1 base.

The chain employs TRBV6-6 and TRBJ2-5; D ambiguous. V was cut by 5 bases and J by 1 base, with 11 bases left in between. CDR1 MNHNY and CDR2 SVGAGI come from the germline V gene (reference sequence). This CDR3 contains 14 residues. The CDR3 loop reads CASSPSQFQETQYF. The CDR3 coding sequence is TGTGCCAGCAGTCCGTCGCAGTTCCAAGAGACCCAGTACTTC.

The rearrangement links TRBV18 to TRBJ2-1; TRBD2 aligns across 7 bases. V shed 0 bases, J shed 7 bases, and the junction held 9 bases outside the gene matches. CDR1 is KGHSH, CDR2 LQKENI, per germline. The length of the CDR3 is 16 residues. CDR3 coding DNA: TGTGCCAGCTCACCACCGCTAGCGGCGAACGGGAATGAGCAGTTCTTC. This translates into CASSPPLAANGNEQFF.

The rearrangement links TRBV5-4 to TRBJ1-5, with 9 positions matching TRBD1. V trimming: 0 bases; J trimming: 2 bases; junction bases outside the gene matches: 6. CDR3 size: 17 residues. The germline CDR1 and CDR2 sequences are SGHNT and YYREEE (reference sequence). The CDR3 DNA reads as TGTGCCAGCAGCTTGGGTGGGGGACAGGGTGGCAATCAGCCCCAGCATTTT. Amino acid sequence: CASSLGGGQGGNQPQHF.

The CDR3 reads CASSGGTYNEQFF. CDR3 nucleotides: TGTGCCAGCTCGGGGGGGACTTACAATGAGCAGTTCTTC. This chain uses TRBV2 with TRBJ2-1; 8 bases agree with TRBD2. Germline assignment: CDR1 SNHLY and CDR2 FYNNEI. The CDR3 runs 13 residues. Losses at the gene ends were 8 bases for V and 4 bases for J; bases not matched to a gene: 4.

This rearrangement joins TRBV5-1 to TRBJ2-1, with D perhaps matching TRBD2 (5 bases). The CDR3 has 13 residues. Germline V gene lookup returns CDR1 SGHRS and CDR2 YFSETQ. Trimming took 1 base from V and 4 from J, leaving 6 bases between them. DNA for the CDR3: TGCGCCAGCAGCTTGCGGGGATACAATGAGCAGTTCTTC. As protein: CASSLRGYNEQFF. Full variable domain (rest looked up from reference TRBV5-1 and TRBJ2-1): KAGVTQTPRYLIKTRGQQVTLSCSPISGHRSVSWYQQTPGQGLQFLFEYFSETQRNKGNFPGRFSGRQFSNSRSEMNVSTLELGDSALYLCASSLRGYNEQFFGPGTRLTVL.

This clone was detected only a few times. The rearrangement links TRBV10-2 to TRBJ1-1, with unresolved D. Per germline, CDR1 WSHSY and CDR2 SAAADI. V was cut by 3 bases and J by 7 bases, with 12 bases left in between. The CDR3 is 13 amino acids. The CDR3 loop is CASSEGGIGEAFF. The CDR3 coding sequence is TGCGCCAGCAGTGAAGGAGGGATCGGTGAAGCTTTCTTT.

The chain has TRBV7-9 and TRBJ2-5; no clear D. Trimming shortened V by 5 bases and J by 1 base, and 8 bases separated the two germline ends. This CDR3 has 13 residues. Germline CDR1 SEHNR, CDR2 FQNEAQ (reference sequence). This chain's CDR3 is CASSPGPQETQYF. For the CDR3, the DNA is TGTGCCAGCAGCCCGGGTCCCCAAGAGACCCAGTACTTC.

In its sample, this clone was seen a few times. The genes are TRBV4-1 and TRBJ2-1; tentative D call: TRBD1 (6 bases). Per germline, CDR1 MGHRA and CDR2 YSYEKL. Trimming stripped 2 bases from V and 5 bases from J, with 19 bases between. The CDR3 has 17 residues. The CDR3 bases are TGCGCCAGCAGCCAATTACTAACAGGGCCCTTCCACAATGAGCAGTTCTTC. Its translation is CASSQLLTGPFHNEQFF.

The V call is TRBV5-5, the J call TRBJ1-4; the match to TRBD1 covers 7 bases. V dropped 1 base and J dropped 6; count of bases not matched to a gene: 3. Looked up from germline, CDR1 is SGHKS and CDR2 is YYEKEE (reference sequence). The CDR3 runs 14 residues. The CDR3 DNA is TGTGCCAGCAGCTTGTATGGGACAGATGAAAAACTGTTTTTT. Protein sequence: CASSLYGTDEKLFF.